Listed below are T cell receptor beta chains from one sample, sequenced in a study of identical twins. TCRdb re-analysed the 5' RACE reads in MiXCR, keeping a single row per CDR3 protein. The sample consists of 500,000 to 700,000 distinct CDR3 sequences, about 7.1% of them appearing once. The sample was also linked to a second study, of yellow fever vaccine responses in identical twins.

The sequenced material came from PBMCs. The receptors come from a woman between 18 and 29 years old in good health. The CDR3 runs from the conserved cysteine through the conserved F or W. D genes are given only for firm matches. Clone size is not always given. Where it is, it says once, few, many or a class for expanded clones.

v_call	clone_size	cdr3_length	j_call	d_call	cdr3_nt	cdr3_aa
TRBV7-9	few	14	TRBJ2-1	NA	TGTGCCAGCAGCCGTCTACACGACTACAATGAGCAGTTCTTC	CASSRLHDYNEQFF
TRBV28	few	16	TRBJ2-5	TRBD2	TGTGCCAGCAGTTTTAGGTTCTCGGGGGGATCAGAGACCCAGTACTTC	CASSFRFSGGSETQYF
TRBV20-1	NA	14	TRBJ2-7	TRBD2	TGCAGTGCTTCCACAGGGACTAGATCGTACGAGCAGTACTTC	CSASTGTRSYEQYF
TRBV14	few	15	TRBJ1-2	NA	TGTGCCAGCAGCCCACCTAGGGACGGACACTATGGCTACACCTTC	CASSPPRDGHYGYTF
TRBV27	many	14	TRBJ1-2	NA	TGTGCCAGCAGTCTGACACCCCTGAGGGGTGGCTACACCTTC	CASSLTPLRGGYTF
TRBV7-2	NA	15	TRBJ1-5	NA	TGTGCCAGCAGCTTAGTGGTGATTGGCAATCAGCCCCAGCATTTT	CASSLVVIGNQPQHF
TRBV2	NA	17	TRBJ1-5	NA	TGTGCCAGCAGTGAAGGACAACAGCCGGGCTTAAATCAGCCCCAGCATTTT	CASSEGQQPGLNQPQHF
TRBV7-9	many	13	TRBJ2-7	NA	TGTGCCAGCAGCTTAGAGGATTGGGTAGAGCAGTACTTC	CASSLEDWVEQYF
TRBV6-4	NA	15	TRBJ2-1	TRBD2	TGTGCCAGCAGTATACTAGCGGGGGGGCCCGATGAGCAGTTCTTC	CASSILAGGPDEQFF
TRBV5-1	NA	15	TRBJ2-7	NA	TGCGCCAGCAGCTTGGGGGGCTCCAACTCCTACGAGCAGTACTTC	CASSLGGSNSYEQYF
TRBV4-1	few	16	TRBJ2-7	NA	TGCGCCAGCAGCCAAGATCCGGCTTTCGAATCCTACGAGCAGTACTTC	CASSQDPAFESYEQYF
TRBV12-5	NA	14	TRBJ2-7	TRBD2	TGTGCTAGTGCTATAACGGGGGGGTCCTACGAGCAGTACTTC	CASAITGGSYEQYF
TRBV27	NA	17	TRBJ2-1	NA	TGTGCCAGCAGTTTGCAGACTCTTGACTACTCCTACAATGAGCAGTTCTTC	CASSLQTLDYSYNEQFF
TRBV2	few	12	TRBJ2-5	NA	TGTGCCAGCAGCCCGGACTCCAGGACCCAGTACTTC	CASSPDSRTQYF
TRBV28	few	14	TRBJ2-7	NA	TGTGCCAGCAGGCAGATAGCCAGCTCCTACGAGCAGTACTTC	CASRQIASSYEQYF
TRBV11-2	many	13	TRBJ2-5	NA	TGTGCCAGCAGCTTCGGCGGTAAAGAGACCCAGTACTTC	CASSFGGKETQYF
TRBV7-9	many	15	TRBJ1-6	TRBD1	TGTGCCAGCAGCTCAGGACAGGGGGGAAATTCACCCCTCCACTTT	CASSSGQGGNSPLHF
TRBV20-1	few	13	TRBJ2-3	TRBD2	TGCAGTGCTAGATTGGACGGGGGGGGTACGCAGTATTTT	CSARLDGGGTQYF
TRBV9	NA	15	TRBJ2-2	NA	TGTGCCAGCAGCGACGGGACTTCTCCCACCGGGGAGCTGTTTTTT	CASSDGTSPTGELFF
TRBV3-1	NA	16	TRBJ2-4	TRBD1	TGTGCCAGCAGCCCCGAGCAGGGGGCTTTCGGGAACATTCAGTACTTC	CASSPEQGAFGNIQYF
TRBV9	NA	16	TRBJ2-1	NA	TGTGCCAGCAGCGTAGCTACGAGGGGCTCCTACAATGAGCAGTTCTTC	CASSVATRGSYNEQFF
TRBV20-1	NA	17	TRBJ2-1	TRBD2	TGCAGTGCTAGATCCGGAAACCTAGCGGTCTTCTACAATGAGCAGTTCTTC	CSARSGNLAVFYNEQFF
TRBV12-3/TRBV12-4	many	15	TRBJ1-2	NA	TGTGCCAGCAGTTTTCCCGGGGGGGGGGACTATGGCTACACCTTC	CASSFPGGGDYGYTF
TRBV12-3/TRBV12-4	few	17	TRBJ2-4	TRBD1	TGTGCCAGCAGCCGGACAGGGGACCCCCGTGCCAAAAACATTCAGTACTTC	CASSRTGDPRAKNIQYF
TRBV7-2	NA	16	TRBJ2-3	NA	TGTGCCAGCAGCTTATCCACGGGACTGTTCACAGATACGCAGTATTTT	CASSLSTGLFTDTQYF
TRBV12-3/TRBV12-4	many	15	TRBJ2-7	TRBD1	TGTGCCAGCAGCCCTCGGGGACAGGGGCTCTACGAGCAGTACTTC	CASSPRGQGLYEQYF
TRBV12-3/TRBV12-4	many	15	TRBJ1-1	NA	TGTGCCAGCAGTTTATCTCACGTCCCTGCTTCTGAAGCTTTCTTT	CASSLSHVPASEAFF
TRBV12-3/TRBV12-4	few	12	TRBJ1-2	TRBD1	TGTGCCAGCAGAAGGGACAGGGCCGGCTACACCTTC	CASRRDRAGYTF
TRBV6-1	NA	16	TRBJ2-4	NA	TGTGCCAGCATCCCTGGGCCGGGGGTAGCCAAAAACATTCAGTACTTC	CASIPGPGVAKNIQYF